This T cell receptor (beta chain) came from a study of technical replicates of blood from several donors. Germline-derived CDR1 and CDR2 are SGHNT and YYREEE (reference sequence). This CDR3 region has 19 residues. Trimming removed 6 bases from V and 4 bases from J; junction bases left unmatched: 21. Libraries were prepared by immunoSEQ multiplex PCR; TCRdb keeps only in-frame clonotypes and omits some of them. Among tens of thousands of clones listed, roughly 92% were seen once. This clone appeared once. Sequencing was performed on T cells isolated from PBMCs. This clonotype was sampled from a human donor in good health. The chain is built from TRBV5-4 and TRBJ2-1; 8 positions agree with TRBD2. CDR3 DNA sequence: TGTGCCAGCATGGAAGGTGTGGCGGGAGGCCCCACCTCATACAATGAGCAGTTCTTC. Protein product: CASMEGVAGGPTSYNEQFF.